These T cell receptor beta chains were read from a single sample in a study of T cells after somatic rescue of genetic block. The table came from immunoSEQ multiplex PCR; TCRdb's copy has only in-frame clones and leaves some out. The table lists tens of thousands of clones, under 95% of them singletons, with approximately 2.9% in the top ten. The specimen was peripheral blood mononuclear cells (PBMCs). The receptor set was obtained from a man younger than 40. The CDR3 runs from the conserved cysteine through the conserved F or W. Each record gives: J gene, D gene, V gene, clone size, CDR3 protein, CDR3 DNA. D genes are given only for firm matches. A row's size may be missing; if present it is once, few, many or a size class.

j_gene: TRBJ2-7
d_gene: NA
v_gene: TRBV4-1
abundance: NA
CDR3aa: CASSQSRGTYEQYF
CDR3nt: TGCGCCAGCAGCCAAAGCAGGGGAACCTACGAGCAGTACTTC

j_gene: TRBJ2-6
d_gene: NA
v_gene: TRBV9
abundance: NA
CDR3aa: CASSVEEANVLTF
CDR3nt: TGTGCCAGCAGCGTAGAAGAGGCCAACGTCCTGACTTTC

j_gene: TRBJ2-5
d_gene: TRBD2
v_gene: TRBV5-1
abundance: NA
CDR3aa: CASSLELAGKETQYF
CDR3nt: TGCGCCAGCAGCTTGGAGTTAGCGGGGAAAGAGACCCAGTACTTC

j_gene: TRBJ2-1
d_gene: TRBD1
v_gene: TRBV2
abundance: once
CDR3aa: CASSDRGEQFF
CDR3nt: TGTGCCAGCAGTGACAGGGGGGAGCAGTTCTTC

j_gene: TRBJ2-1
d_gene: TRBD2
v_gene: TRBV30
abundance: NA
CDR3aa: CAWSVGAGAYNEQFF
CDR3nt: TGTGCCTGGAGTGTAGGAGCGGGGGCTTACAATGAGCAGTTCTTC

j_gene: TRBJ2-2
d_gene: NA
v_gene: TRBV29-1
abundance: NA
CDR3aa: CSATDTGELFF
CDR3nt: TGCAGCGCCACGGACACCGGGGAGCTGTTTTTT

j_gene: TRBJ1-1
d_gene: NA
v_gene: TRBV5-5
abundance: NA
CDR3aa: CASSLTSKTEAFF
CDR3nt: TGTGCCAGCAGCTTGACCTCTAAAACCGAAGCTTTCTTT

j_gene: TRBJ1-5
d_gene: NA
v_gene: TRBV19
abundance: once
CDR3aa: CASTETNQPQHF
CDR3nt: TGTGCCAGTACGGAGACCAATCAGCCCCAGCATTTT

j_gene: TRBJ2-5
d_gene: TRBD1
v_gene: TRBV5-6
abundance: NA
CDR3aa: CASSSKRTGETQYF
CDR3nt: TGTGCCAGCAGTTCGAAACGGACAGGGGAGACCCAGTACTTC

j_gene: TRBJ1-2
d_gene: NA
v_gene: TRBV2
abundance: NA
CDR3aa: CASSEARNNYGYTF
CDR3nt: TGTGCCAGCAGTGAAGCCCGCAATAACTATGGCTACACCTTC

j_gene: TRBJ2-7
d_gene: TRBD1
v_gene: TRBV19
abundance: NA
CDR3aa: CASATGGFDEQYF
CDR3nt: TGTGCCAGTGCGACAGGGGGCTTTGACGAGCAGTACTTC

j_gene: TRBJ1-2
d_gene: NA
v_gene: TRBV19
abundance: NA
CDR3aa: CASSTLRTVGYGYTF
CDR3nt: TGTGCCAGTAGTACCCTTCGGACAGTTGGCTATGGCTACACCTTC

j_gene: TRBJ2-2
d_gene: TRBD1
v_gene: TRBV10-1
abundance: NA
CDR3aa: CASSRTGGYTGELFF
CDR3nt: TGCGCCAGCAGCAGGACAGGGGGATACACCGGGGAGCTGTTTTTT

j_gene: TRBJ2-3
d_gene: NA
v_gene: TRBV5-4
abundance: NA
CDR3aa: CASSSGRPKDTQYF
CDR3nt: TGTGCCAGCAGTTCCGGACGGCCCAAAGATACGCAGTATTTT

j_gene: TRBJ2-7
d_gene: TRBD2
v_gene: TRBV5-1
abundance: NA
CDR3aa: CASSTRPGLAGGGEQYF
CDR3nt: TGCGCCAGCAGCACGCGTCCCGGGCTAGCGGGAGGTGGCGAGCAGTACTTC

j_gene: TRBJ2-1
d_gene: TRBD1
v_gene: TRBV27
abundance: NA
CDR3aa: CASSLDRGGVNEQFF
CDR3nt: TGTGCCAGCAGTCTCGACAGGGGGGGGGTTAATGAGCAGTTCTTC

j_gene: TRBJ1-1
d_gene: TRBD1
v_gene: TRBV12-5
abundance: NA
CDR3aa: CASGLPGGDTEAFF
CDR3nt: TGTGCTAGTGGCCTCCCAGGGGGGGACACTGAAGCTTTCTTT

j_gene: TRBJ2-3
d_gene: TRBD2
v_gene: TRBV7-8
abundance: NA
CDR3aa: CASSLASRGGPDTQYF
CDR3nt: TGTGCCAGCAGCTTAGCCTCTCGGGGGGGCCCAGATACGCAGTATTTT

j_gene: TRBJ2-2
d_gene: NA
v_gene: TRBV14
abundance: NA
CDR3aa: CASSQESQGSPPGELFF
CDR3nt: TGTGCCAGCAGCCAAGAATCCCAGGGTAGTCCCCCCGGGGAGCTGTTTTTT

j_gene: TRBJ1-2
d_gene: NA
v_gene: TRBV5-4
abundance: NA
CDR3aa: CASSLKGNYGYTF
CDR3nt: TGTGCCAGCAGCTTGAAGGGTAACTATGGCTACACCTTC

j_gene: TRBJ1-2
d_gene: TRBD1
v_gene: TRBV4-1
abundance: NA
CDR3aa: CASSQDRTNYGYTF
CDR3nt: TGCGCCAGCAGCCAGGACAGGACTAACTATGGCTACACCTTC

j_gene: TRBJ2-7
d_gene: NA
v_gene: TRBV4-1
abundance: NA
CDR3aa: CASSQPGGRNAYEQYF
CDR3nt: TGCGCCAGCAGCCAGCCAGGCGGTCGGAATGCCTACGAGCAGTACTTC

j_gene: TRBJ2-3
d_gene: TRBD1
v_gene: TRBV19
abundance: NA
CDR3aa: CASIDRGPPDTQYF
CDR3nt: TGTGCCAGTATCGACAGGGGGCCGCCAGATACGCAGTATTTT

j_gene: TRBJ2-5
d_gene: TRBD1
v_gene: TRBV6-1
abundance: NA
CDR3aa: CASMGQEGETQYF
CDR3nt: TGTGCCAGCATGGGACAGGAGGGAGAGACCCAGTACTTC

j_gene: TRBJ2-7
d_gene: NA
v_gene: TRBV13
abundance: NA
CDR3aa: CASSLRGFEQYF
CDR3nt: TGTGCCAGCAGCTTACGGGGGTTCGAGCAGTACTTC

j_gene: TRBJ1-1
d_gene: NA
v_gene: TRBV28
abundance: NA
CDR3aa: CASSFTGWDTEAFF
CDR3nt: TGTGCCAGCAGCTTTACAGGGTGGGACACTGAAGCTTTCTTT

j_gene: TRBJ2-1
d_gene: NA
v_gene: TRBV2
abundance: NA
CDR3aa: CASEGGRGSYNEQFF
CDR3nt: TGTGCCAGCGAGGGAGGACGGGGCTCCTACAATGAGCAGTTCTTC